The source of this T cell receptor (beta chain) is a study of T-cell reconstitution after alpha-beta-depleted transplantation in children. Trimming left V 5 bases short and J 0 bases short, with 13 bases between. Looked up from germline, CDR1 is SGHTA and CDR2 is FQGNSA. CDR3 length: 15 residues. Preparation of the TCRbeta library involved a method that used unique molecular identifiers. TCRdb re-called the PCR reads through MiXCR, storing one row per CDR3 protein. The sample holds a few hundred thousand distinct CDR3 sequences, 20% to 30% seen once. V gene TRBV7-2 combines with J gene TRBJ1-2; a weak D match, TRBD1 (6 bases). The receptor was derived from a boy younger than two with Wiskott-Aldrich syndrome, due to receive a stem cell transplant. This specimen consisted of PBMCs, obtained before TCRalphabeta/CD19-depleted stem cell transplant. CDR3 residues: CASSPGGAANYGYTF. CDR3 sequence (DNA): TGTGCCAGCAGCCCCGGGGGGGCGGCTAACTATGGCTACACCTTC.